Listed below are T cell receptor beta chains from one sample, sequenced in a study of T cells in Graves' hyperthyroidism and ophthalmopathy. TCRdb re-called the multiplex PCR reads through MiXCR, storing one row per CDR3 protein. In the table there are hundreds of thousands of distinct CDR3 sequences, under 20% of which are singletons. The sequencing sample was made of blood. The receptors originated from a woman aged 25 to 45 with Graves' hyperthyroidism. Both conserved end residues are trimmed from each CDR3.

v_call,j_call,cdr3_aa
TRBV27,TRBJ2-1,ASSPRGHGNEQF
TRBV18,TRBJ2-1,ASSRTSDYNEQF
TRBV20-1,TRBJ1-1,SARTPYTEAF
TRBV7-2,TRBJ1-2,ASSFGQGGGYT
TRBV6-1,TRBJ2-7,ASSLGWASEQY
TRBV7-2,TRBJ1-6,ASRSGISPLH
TRBV5-1,TRBJ1-2,ASSTGQGTYGYT
TRBV27,TRBJ2-1,ASSLSGSGAYNEQF
TRBV2,TRBJ2-1,ASRQGTGVSYNEQF
TRBV7-3,TRBJ2-1,ASSSRSGNSYNEQF
TRBV7-2,TRBJ2-1,ASSADPSSYNEQF
TRBV6-1,TRBJ2-1,ASSFSLTSGIRNEQF
TRBV27,TRBJ2-3,ASALSGHLSTDTQY
TRBV5-1,TRBJ2-7,ASSLGLAIAYEQY
TRBV14,TRBJ1-1,ASSQDAPGAF
TRBV20-1,TRBJ1-5,SAWTGGNQPQH
TRBV10-3,TRBJ2-7,AISESGTSGNYEQY
TRBV2,TRBJ1-5,ASSATKANQPQH
TRBV6-2/TRBV6-3,TRBJ1-1,ASIKGTTEAF
TRBV7-2,TRBJ1-1,ASSRRTGRTEAF
TRBV20-1,TRBJ2-3,SASGGVTDTQY
TRBV12-3/TRBV12-4,TRBJ2-2,ASSFMGLAGANTGELF
TRBV18,TRBJ1-3,ASSPPPGGNTIY
TRBV20-1,TRBJ2-3,SAFPHQYGVAGINTQY
TRBV14,TRBJ2-3,ARRRKDRTWTSGFGDTQY
TRBV28,TRBJ1-1,ASSFEGFEAF
TRBV30,TRBJ1-5,AWSGNSNQPQH
TRBV5-1,TRBJ2-7,ASSLVGIYYEQY
TRBV7-9,TRBJ2-7,ASSSDGRVLYEQY
TRBV20-1,TRBJ1-1,SARDLRSGNTEAF
TRBV6-1,TRBJ1-6,ASRPGHWGVSPLH
TRBV5-1,TRBJ2-7,ASSLEGQGSYEQY
TRBV4-3,TRBJ1-2,ASSQDRGRTNYGYT
TRBV12-3/TRBV12-4,TRBJ2-7,ASSLNLRSYEQY
TRBV7-9,TRBJ2-1,ASSPVVAGFNEQF
TRBV28,TRBJ2-2,ASSSTIRGPIGELF
TRBV5-5,TRBJ1-2,ASSSRQGSLYGYT
TRBV18,TRBJ1-5,ASSPSMAGNNQPQH
TRBV2,TRBJ2-1,ASRDLSGGSYNEQF
TRBV7-2,TRBJ2-3,ASSWGAGALPDTQY
TRBV12-3/TRBV12-4,TRBJ2-4,ASSFSGSGTKNIQY
TRBV6-1,TRBJ2-2,ASRSDAVNTGELF
TRBV28,TRBJ1-5,ASRSGGGYQPQH
TRBV12-3/TRBV12-4,TRBJ2-7,ASSARGLAYEQY